This T cell receptor beta chain was recorded in a study of T cells in Graves' hyperthyroidism and ophthalmopathy. General study points: Most thyroid clonotypes expanded above 0.001 appeared in blood too. Prediction of ophthalmopathy progression came a median about 6 months pre-onset.

With 4 bases removed from V and 6 bases from J, the gap between germline ends came to 14 bases. CDR1 and CDR2 (germline): SGHRS, YFSETQ. The CDR3 consists of 14 residues. What was amplified from RNA transcripts were TCR beta CDR3 regions. Carried out on the TCR CDR3, a first-round RT-PCR used the HTBI primer set. TCRdb re-called the multiplex PCR reads through MiXCR, storing one row per CDR3 protein. Of about 420,000 distinct CDR3 sequences in the sample, approximately 14% were seen once. Stability of Graves' hyperthyroidism was defined as absent ophthalmopathy progression within 18 months. Patients having uncontrolled infection, another autoimmune disease, pregnancy or lactation were not included. This clonotype was picked up many times. Its antigen is not known.

The sequence was collected from a woman aged 18-29 years with Graves' hyperthyroidism. This chain joins TRBV5-1 and TRBJ1-5, with a tentative D call TRBD1 (6 bases). The sequencing input was blood. The CDR3 here is CASSPHREGQPQHF. CDR3 coding DNA: TGCGCCAGCAGCCCCCACAGGGAGGGTCAGCCCCAGCATTTT.